Shown below are 23 T cell receptor beta chains from a single sample sequenced in a study of T cell responses to AZD1222 COVID-19 vaccine. The repertoire was sequenced with immunoSEQ multiplex PCR; TCRdb's copy has only in-frame clones and lacks some. The table shows approximately 160,000 clones, with about nine tenths occurring only once. The input for sequencing was peripheral blood, taken on day 0 of AZD1222 vaccination. These receptors came from an adult in good health.

V usage is TRBV19 and J usage is TRBJ1-2, with TRBD1 matching over 10 bases. The CDR3 length is 14 residues. Germline values: CDR1 LNHDA, CDR2 SQIVND (reference sequence). V lost 5 bases and J lost 4; bases outside the gene matches: 4. The CDR3 nucleotides read TGTGCCAGTAGTGAGGACAGGGGGAGCTATGGCTACACCTTC. This codes for CASSEDRGSYGYTF.

As regards this clone: Other DNA sequences from this sample encode an identical CDR3 as well. The rearrangement joins TRBV18 to TRBJ1-2; D unclear. The CDR3 covers 13 residues. Germline CDR1 KGHSH, CDR2 LQKENI. Trimming stripped 3 bases from V and 2 bases from J, with 7 bases between. The CDR3 bases are TGTGCCAGCTCACCGGGCAGGAACTATGGCTACACCTTC. Its translation is CASSPGRNYGYTF.

Only one count was recorded for this clone. This rearrangement joins TRBV6-6 to TRBJ2-3; D not resolved. V dropped 4 bases and J dropped 6 bases, with 8 bases sitting between them. The CDR3 runs 12 residues. CDR1 is MNHNY and CDR2 is SVGAGI in the germline V gene (reference sequence). This CDR3 reads CASSSLTDTQYF. CDR3 nucleotides: TGTGCCAGCAGTTCCCTCACGGATACGCAGTATTTT.

CDR3 in amino acids: CASSHLVGTGGMETQYF. The DNA for the CDR3 is TGTGCCAGCAGTCACCTCGTTGGGACAGGGGGGATGGAGACCCAGTACTTC. This chain connects TRBV27 to TRBJ2-5; the match to TRBD1 covers 11 bases. After removal of 5 bases from V and 5 bases from J, the junction contained 13 bases not matched to a gene. CDR1 MNHEY and CDR2 SMNVEV come from the germline V gene (reference sequence). This CDR3 contains 17 residues.

V and J are TRBV6-6 and TRBJ2-7, with a tentative D call TRBD2 (6 bases). Trimming cost V 4 bases and J 7 bases, with 17 bases left between them. The CDR3 has 14 amino acids. The germline CDR1 and CDR2 sequences are MNHNY and SVGAGI (reference sequence). DNA of the CDR3: TGTGCCAGCAGTTTCCTCCAGACTAGGGGAGAGCAGTACTTC. This encodes CASSFLQTRGEQYF.

This chain uses TRBV27 with TRBJ1-5; D is perhaps TRBD1 (6 bases). The CDR3 consists of 13 residues. V lost 6 bases and J 4 bases, leaving 10 bases between the germline ends. CDR1 is MNHEY and CDR2 is SMNVEV in the germline V gene (reference sequence). CDR3 DNA: TGTGCCAGCAGCCTGGGGACAAATCAGCCCCAGCATTTT. Translated, it gives CASSLGTNQPQHF.

The chain links TRBV15 to TRBJ1-5, with D hard to call. CDR3 length: 14 amino acids. The V end lost 0 bases, the J end lost 6 bases, and 9 bases lay between the germline ends. Germline assignment: CDR1 LNHNV and CDR2 YYDKDF (reference sequence). In DNA, the CDR3 is TGTGCCACCAGCAGAGATGGAGGTGTTCAGCCCCAGCATTTT. It translates to CATSRDGGVQPQHF. The whole variable domain, remainder taken from reference TRBV15 and TRBJ1-5, is DAMVIQNPRYQVTQFGKPVTLSCSQTLNHNVMYWYQQKSSQAPKLLFHYYDKDFNNEADTPDNFQSRRPNTSFCFLDIRSPGLGDTAMYLCATSRDGGVQPQHFGDGTRLSIL.

The V gene is TRBV6-6, the J gene TRBJ1-1, with a tentative D call TRBD1 (6 bases). The CDR3 covers 13 residues. Germline CDR1 and CDR2: MNHNY and SVGAGI (reference sequence). V was clipped by 6 bases and J by 1 base, with 9 bases between them. CDR3 amino acids: CASSRRGNTEAFF. In DNA form, the CDR3 reads TGTGCCAGCAGCCGCAGGGGGAACACTGAAGCTTTCTTT.

The chain couples TRBV2 to TRBJ2-4, with 7 bases identical to TRBD2. V was pared by 6 bases and J by 2 bases, with 4 bases of the junction left unmatched. CDR1 is SNHLY and CDR2 is FYNNEI in the germline V gene. The CDR3 contains 14 residues. CDR3 coding DNA: TGTGCCAGCAGATTACTAGCGCCCAAAAACATTCAGTACTTC. It codes for CASRLLAPKNIQYF.

The table lists this clone with a count of one. The chain employs TRBV11-1 and TRBJ2-1; 12 bases map to TRBD2. Germline CDR1 and CDR2: SGHAT and FQDESV (reference sequence). CDR3 size: 15 residues. V shed 5 bases and J 8 bases; nucleotides not matched to a gene: 7. The CDR3 protein is CASSPPSGGADEQFF. DNA of the CDR3: TGTGCCAGCAGCCCCCCTAGCGGGGGGGCCGATGAGCAGTTCTTC.

The chain recombines TRBV11-3 with TRBJ2-1; D remains unclear. Germline V gives CDR1 SGHNT, CDR2 YENEEA. This CDR3 spans 16 amino acids. Trimming removed 5 bases from V and 4 bases from J, with 18 bases in between. CDR3 DNA sequence: TGTGCCAGCAGCCTTACGGGCCTTAACCCGTACAATGAGCAGTTCTTC. Its translation is CASSLTGLNPYNEQFF.

The rearrangement links TRBV10-3 to TRBJ2-3, with TRBD2 matching over 11 bases. CDR1 and CDR2 (germline): ENHRY, SYGVKD. This CDR3 contains 12 residues. With V trimmed by 11 bases and J by 9 bases, 7 bases remained unmatched. The CDR3 region is CAQSLAGETQYF. DNA for the CDR3: TGTGCCCAGTCACTAGCGGGGGAAACGCAGTATTTT.

The rearrangement joins TRBV29-1 to TRBJ1-4; D may be TRBD1 (5 bases). CDR3 length: 14 amino acids. CDR1 is SQVTM and CDR2 is ANQGSEA in the germline V gene. The V and J ends lost 3 bases and 2 bases respectively, with 10 bases between them. In nucleotides, the CDR3 is TGCAGCGTTGACAGCGGGACCACTAATGAAAAACTGTTTTTT. Protein sequence: CSVDSGTTNEKLFF. Full variable domain (missing parts from reference TRBV29-1 and TRBJ1-4): SAVISQKPSRDICQRGTSLTIQCQVDSQVTMMFWYRQQPGQSLTLIATANQGSEATYESGFVIDKFPISRPNLTFSTLTVSNMSPEDSSIYLCSVDSGTTNEKLFFGSGTQLSVL.

The J gene is TRBJ1-2, the V gene TRBV6-5; D not resolved. Germline V CDR1 and CDR2: MNHEY, SVGAGI. This CDR3 is 12 amino acids long. The V and J ends lost 3 bases and 0 bases respectively, with 2 bases between them. The DNA of the CDR3 is TGTGCCAGCAGTTATTCTAACTATGGCTACACCTTC. Amino acid sequence: CASSYSNYGYTF.

This rearrangement joins TRBV7-2 to TRBJ1-1; D is unresolved. The CDR3 consists of 14 residues. Germline V gene sequence: CDR1 SGHTA, CDR2 FQGNSA. V gave up 3 bases and J gave up 1 base, with 9 bases separating them. CDR3 in amino acids: CASSFTLGNTEAFF. The DNA for the CDR3 is TGTGCCAGCAGCTTCACCCTGGGGAACACTGAAGCTTTCTTT.

The chain joins TRBV25-1 to TRBJ1-2; D unclear. Germline assignment: CDR1 MGHDK and CDR2 SYGVNS. V lost 6 bases, J lost 3 bases, and 11 bases lay in between. The CDR3 has 13 residues. CDR3 residues: CASSTYWDYGYTF. The CDR3 DNA reads as TGTGCCAGCAGCACGTATTGGGACTATGGCTACACCTTC.

The genes are TRBV6-2 or TRBV6-3 and TRBJ2-3; 7 bases map to TRBD1. Trimming took 2 bases from V and 7 from J; bases not matched to a gene: 12. The CDR3 spans 16 residues. Germline CDR1 is MNHEY and CDR2 is SVGEGT. The CDR3 coding sequence is TGTGCCAGCAGTTACGAGGGGGCCCTCCTCACGAATACGCAGTATTTT. Translating gives CASSYEGALLTNTQYF.

The chain employs TRBV2 and TRBJ1-4; the match to TRBD1 covers 8 bases. Looked up from germline, CDR1 is SNHLY and CDR2 is FYNNEI. J was trimmed by 0 bases and V by 6 bases; bases with no gene match: 0. The CDR3 is 14 residues long. CDR3 sequence (DNA): TGTGCCAGCAGGACAGGGGCAACTAATGAAAAACTGTTTTTT. Encoded protein: CASRTGATNEKLFF.

The chain links TRBV12-5 to TRBJ1-5; D is unclear. The CDR3 is 11 residues long. The V gene's germline CDR1 is LGHNT and CDR2 FRNRAP. V lost 4 bases to trimming and J lost 8 bases, with 6 bases between them. The CDR3 loop is CASGSGEPQHF. The CDR3 DNA sequence: TGTGCTAGTGGTTCCGGGGAGCCCCAGCATTTT.

This clone was observed once. The V call is TRBV9, the J call TRBJ1-2; D gene unclear. The CDR3 spans 14 residues. Per the germline V gene, CDR1 is SGDLS and CDR2 is YYNGEE. V shed 3 bases and J shed 0 bases, with 9 bases lying between them. The CDR3: CASSEAGANYGYTF. DNA of the CDR3: TGTGCCAGCAGCGAGGCGGGAGCTAACTATGGCTACACCTTC.

The chain joins TRBV18 to TRBJ2-1; D might be TRBD1 (7 bases). Between the trimmed V and J ends, which lost 3 bases and 5 bases, there was a span of 20 bases. The CDR3 is 17 amino acids. The germline CDR1 and CDR2 sequences are KGHSH and LQKENI. The CDR3 spells CASSPTWAQGGDNEQFF. In DNA form, the CDR3 reads TGTGCCAGCTCACCCACCTGGGCCCAGGGGGGTGACAATGAGCAGTTCTTC.

The chain employs TRBV2 and TRBJ2-7; tentatively, D is TRBD2 (6 bases). The CDR3 covers 14 residues. V lost 8 bases and J 1 base, leaving 15 bases between the germline ends. Germline CDR1 SNHLY, CDR2 FYNNEI. The CDR3 DNA sequence: TGTGCCAGCTTGAATAGCGGTACTTCCTACGAGCAGTACTTC. Translated, it gives CASLNSGTSYEQYF.

The chain links TRBV12-3 or TRBV12-4 to TRBJ1-1, with 8 bases aligning to TRBD1. The CDR3 extends over 12 amino acids. V dropped 6 bases and J dropped 10; count of bases not matched to a gene: 7. CDR3 bases: TGTGCCAGCAGCCGAACAGGGGGAGTAGCTTTCTTT. Its translation: CASSRTGGVAFF.